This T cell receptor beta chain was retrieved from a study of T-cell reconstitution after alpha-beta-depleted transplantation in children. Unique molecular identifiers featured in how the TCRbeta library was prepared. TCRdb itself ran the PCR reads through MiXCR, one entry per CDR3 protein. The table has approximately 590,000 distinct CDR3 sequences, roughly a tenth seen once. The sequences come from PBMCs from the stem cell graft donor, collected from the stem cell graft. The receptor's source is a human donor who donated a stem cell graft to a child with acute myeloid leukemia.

The CDR3 region has the DNA TGCAGCGTTGAAGATCAAGGGAAGGCCTACAATGAGCAGTTCTTC. It encodes CSVEDQGKAYNEQFF. The V and J genes are TRBV29-1 and TRBJ2-1, with no clear D. This CDR3 is 15 amino acids long. The V end was cut by 0 bases, the J end by 2 bases, with 11 bases between. Germline CDR1 and CDR2: SQVTM and ANQGSEA.